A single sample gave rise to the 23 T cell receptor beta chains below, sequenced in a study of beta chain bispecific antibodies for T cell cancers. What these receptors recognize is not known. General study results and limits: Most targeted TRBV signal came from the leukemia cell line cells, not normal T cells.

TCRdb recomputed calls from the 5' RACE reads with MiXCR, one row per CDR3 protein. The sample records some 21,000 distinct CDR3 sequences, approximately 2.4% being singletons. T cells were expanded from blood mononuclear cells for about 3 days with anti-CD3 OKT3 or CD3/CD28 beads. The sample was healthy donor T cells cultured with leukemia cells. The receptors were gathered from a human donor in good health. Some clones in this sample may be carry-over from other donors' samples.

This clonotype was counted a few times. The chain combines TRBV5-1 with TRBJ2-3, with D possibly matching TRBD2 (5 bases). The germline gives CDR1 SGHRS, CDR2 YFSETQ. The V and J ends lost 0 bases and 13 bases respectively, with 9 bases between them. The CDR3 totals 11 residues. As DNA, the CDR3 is TGCGCCAGCAGCTTGGAGGACTTGGAGTATTTT. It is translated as CASSLEDLEYF.

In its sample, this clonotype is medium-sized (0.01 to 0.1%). CDR3 sequence (DNA): TGTGCCAGCAGCTCAGCGACCACTGAAGCTTTCTTT. It is translated as CASSSATTEAFF. V and J are TRBV5-5 and TRBJ1-1, with unresolved D. Germline assignment: CDR1 SGHKS and CDR2 YYEKEE (reference sequence). The CDR3 is 12 amino acids. V was clipped by 3 bases and J by 4 bases, with 7 bases between them.

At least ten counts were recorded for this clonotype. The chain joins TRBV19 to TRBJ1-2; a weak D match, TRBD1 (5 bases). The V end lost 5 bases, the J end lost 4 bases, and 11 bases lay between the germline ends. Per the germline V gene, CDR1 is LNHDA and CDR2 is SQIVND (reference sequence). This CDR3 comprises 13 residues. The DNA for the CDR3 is TGTGCCAGTAGTCCGGGACCGGTCTATGGCTACACCTTC. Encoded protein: CASSPGPVYGYTF.

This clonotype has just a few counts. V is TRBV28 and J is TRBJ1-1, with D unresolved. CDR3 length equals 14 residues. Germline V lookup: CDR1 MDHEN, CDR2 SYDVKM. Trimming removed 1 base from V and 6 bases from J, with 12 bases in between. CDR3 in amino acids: CASSLSGGTPEAFF. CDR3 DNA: TGTGCCAGCAGTTTATCAGGAGGTACCCCTGAAGCTTTCTTT.

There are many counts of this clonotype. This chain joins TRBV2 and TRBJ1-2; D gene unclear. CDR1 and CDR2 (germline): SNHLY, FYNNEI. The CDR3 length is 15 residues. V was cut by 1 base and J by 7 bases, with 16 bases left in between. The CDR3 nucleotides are TGTGCCAGCAGTGAAGTAGGAGGACTCGGGCGTGGCTACACCTTC. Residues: CASSEVGGLGRGYTF. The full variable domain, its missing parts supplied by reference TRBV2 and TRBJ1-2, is EPEVTQTPSHQVTQMGQEVILRCVPISNHLYFYWYRQILGQKVEFLVSFYNNEISEKSEIFDDQFSVERPDGSNFTLKIRSTKLEDSAMYFCASSEVGGLGRGYTFGSGTRLTVV.

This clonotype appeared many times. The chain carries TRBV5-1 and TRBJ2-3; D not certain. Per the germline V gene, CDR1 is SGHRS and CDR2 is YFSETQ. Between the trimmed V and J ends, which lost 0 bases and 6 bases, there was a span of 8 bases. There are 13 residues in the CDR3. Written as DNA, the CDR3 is TGCGCCAGCAGCTTGGGGCCCTCGGATACGCAGTATTTT. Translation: CASSLGPSDTQYF.

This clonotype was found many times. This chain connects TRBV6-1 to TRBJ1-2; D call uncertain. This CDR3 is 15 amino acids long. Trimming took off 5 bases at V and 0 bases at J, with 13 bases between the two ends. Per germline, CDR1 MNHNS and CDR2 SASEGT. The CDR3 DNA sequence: TGTGCCAGCAGTTCGACGGTCGGCGCTAACTATGGCTACACCTTC. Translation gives CASSSTVGANYGYTF.

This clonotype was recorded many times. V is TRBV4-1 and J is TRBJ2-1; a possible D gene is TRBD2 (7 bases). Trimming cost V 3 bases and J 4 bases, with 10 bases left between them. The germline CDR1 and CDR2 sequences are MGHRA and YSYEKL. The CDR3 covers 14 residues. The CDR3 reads CASSHGGPYNEQFF. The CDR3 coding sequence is TGCGCCAGCAGCCACGGGGGGCCATACAATGAGCAGTTCTTC.

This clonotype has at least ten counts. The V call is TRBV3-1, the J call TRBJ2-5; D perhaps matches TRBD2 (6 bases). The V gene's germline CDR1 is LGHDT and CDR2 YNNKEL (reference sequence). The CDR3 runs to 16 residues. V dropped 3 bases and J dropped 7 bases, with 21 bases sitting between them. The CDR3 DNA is TGTGCCAGCAGCCATGAACAAGCGGGCCGCGGAGGGACCCAGTACTTC. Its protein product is CASSHEQAGRGGTQYF.

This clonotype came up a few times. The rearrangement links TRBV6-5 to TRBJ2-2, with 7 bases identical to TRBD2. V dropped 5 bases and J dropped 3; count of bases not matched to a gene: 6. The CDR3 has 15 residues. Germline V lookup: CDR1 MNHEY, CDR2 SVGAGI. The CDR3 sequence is CASSQGAGDTGELFF. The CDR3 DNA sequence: TGTGCCAGCAGTCAAGGGGCGGGGGACACCGGGGAGCTGTTTTTT.

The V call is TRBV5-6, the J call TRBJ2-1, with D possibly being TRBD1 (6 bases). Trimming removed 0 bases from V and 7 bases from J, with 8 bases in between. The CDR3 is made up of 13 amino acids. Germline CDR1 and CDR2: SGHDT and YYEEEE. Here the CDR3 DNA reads TGTGCCAGCAGCTTGGCAAGGGGGAATGAGCAGTTCTTC. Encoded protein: CASSLARGNEQFF.

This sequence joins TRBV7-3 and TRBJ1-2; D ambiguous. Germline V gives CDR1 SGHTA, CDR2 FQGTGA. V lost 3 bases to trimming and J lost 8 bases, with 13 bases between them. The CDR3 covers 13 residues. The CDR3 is CASSFDGKAGYTF. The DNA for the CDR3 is TGTGCCAGCAGCTTCGACGGAAAAGCGGGCTACACCTTC. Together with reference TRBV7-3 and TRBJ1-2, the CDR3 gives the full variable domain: GAGVSQTPSNKVTEKGKYVELRCDPISGHTALYWYRQSLGQGPEFLIYFQGTGAADDSGLPNDRFFAVRPEGSVSTLKIQRTERGDSAVYLCASSFDGKAGYTFGSGTRLTVV.

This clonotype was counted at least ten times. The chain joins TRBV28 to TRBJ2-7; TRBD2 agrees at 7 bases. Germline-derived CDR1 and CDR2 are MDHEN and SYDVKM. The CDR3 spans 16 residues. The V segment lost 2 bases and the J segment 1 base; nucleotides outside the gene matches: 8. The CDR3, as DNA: TGTGCCAGCAGTTTACGAGTGGGGAGGGGATCCTACGAGCAGTACTTC. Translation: CASSLRVGRGSYEQYF.

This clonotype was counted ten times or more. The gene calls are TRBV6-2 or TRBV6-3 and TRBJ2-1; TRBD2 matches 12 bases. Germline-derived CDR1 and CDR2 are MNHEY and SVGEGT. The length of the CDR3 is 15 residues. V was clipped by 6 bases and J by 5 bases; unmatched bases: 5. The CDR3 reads CASRLRLAGDNEQFF. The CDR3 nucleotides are TGTGCCAGCAGATTAAGACTAGCGGGGGACAATGAGCAGTTCTTC.

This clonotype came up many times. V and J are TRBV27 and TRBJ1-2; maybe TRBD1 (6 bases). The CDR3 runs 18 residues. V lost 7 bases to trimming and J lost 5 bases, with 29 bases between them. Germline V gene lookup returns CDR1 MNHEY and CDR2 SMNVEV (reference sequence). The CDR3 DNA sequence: TGTGCCAGCAATCCTGGAAGGGGGTTTGAGGCTACCAATTATGGCTACACCTTC. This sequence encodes CASNPGRGFEATNYGYTF.

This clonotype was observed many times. This CDR3 reads CASSRFGQSAFF. The CDR3 DNA reads as TGCGCCAGCAGCCGGTTCGGACAGTCAGCTTTCTTT. V and J are TRBV5-1 and TRBJ1-1, with D tentatively TRBD1 (6 bases). This CDR3 has 12 residues. Trimming stripped 4 bases from V and 10 bases from J, with 14 bases between. Per the germline V gene, CDR1 is SGHRS and CDR2 is YFSETQ.

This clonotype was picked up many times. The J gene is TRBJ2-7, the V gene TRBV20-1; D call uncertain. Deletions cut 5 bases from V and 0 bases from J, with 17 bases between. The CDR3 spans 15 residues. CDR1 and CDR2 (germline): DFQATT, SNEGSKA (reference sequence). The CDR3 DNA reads TGCAGTGCTGAAGATGACGCAGGTAGCTCCTACGAGCAGTACTTC. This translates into CSAEDDAGSSYEQYF.

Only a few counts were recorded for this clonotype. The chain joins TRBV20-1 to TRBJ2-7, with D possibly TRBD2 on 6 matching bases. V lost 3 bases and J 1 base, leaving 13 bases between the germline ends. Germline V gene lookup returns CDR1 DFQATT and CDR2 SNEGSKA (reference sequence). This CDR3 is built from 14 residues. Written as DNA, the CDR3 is TGCAGTGCTAGTGAGGCTAGCGAATCCTACGAGCAGTACTTC. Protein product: CSASEASESYEQYF.

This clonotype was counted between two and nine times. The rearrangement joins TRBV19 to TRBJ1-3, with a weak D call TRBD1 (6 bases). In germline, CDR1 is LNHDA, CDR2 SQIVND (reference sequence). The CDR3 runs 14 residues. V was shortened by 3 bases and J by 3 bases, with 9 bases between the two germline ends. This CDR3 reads CASSMGTSGNTIYF. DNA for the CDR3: TGTGCCAGTAGTATGGGGACAAGTGGAAACACCATATATTTT.

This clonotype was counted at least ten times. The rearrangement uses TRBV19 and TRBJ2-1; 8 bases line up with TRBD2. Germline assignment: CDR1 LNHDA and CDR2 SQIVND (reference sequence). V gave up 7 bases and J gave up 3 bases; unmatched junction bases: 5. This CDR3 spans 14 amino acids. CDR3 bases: TGTGCCAGTATAGGGCGGGGGGTCTACAATGAGCAGTTCTTC. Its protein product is CASIGRGVYNEQFF.

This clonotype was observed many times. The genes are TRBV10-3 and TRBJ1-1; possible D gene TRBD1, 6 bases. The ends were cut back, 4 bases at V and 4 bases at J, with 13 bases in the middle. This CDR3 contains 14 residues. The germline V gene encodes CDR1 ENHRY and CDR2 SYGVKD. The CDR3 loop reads CAISGRGPSTEAFF. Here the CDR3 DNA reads TGTGCCATCAGTGGGCGGGGGCCCAGCACTGAAGCTTTCTTT.

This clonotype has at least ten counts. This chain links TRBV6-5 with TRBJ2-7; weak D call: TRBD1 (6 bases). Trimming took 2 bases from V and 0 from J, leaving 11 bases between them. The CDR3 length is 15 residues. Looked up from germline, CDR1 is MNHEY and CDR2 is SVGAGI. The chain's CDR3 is CASSYGTHGSYEQYF. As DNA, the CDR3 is TGTGCCAGCAGTTACGGGACACACGGCTCCTACGAGCAGTACTTC.

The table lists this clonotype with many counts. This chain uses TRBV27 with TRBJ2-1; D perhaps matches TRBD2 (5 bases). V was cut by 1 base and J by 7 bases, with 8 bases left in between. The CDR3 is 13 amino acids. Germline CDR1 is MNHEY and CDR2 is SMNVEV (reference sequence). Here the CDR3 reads CASSLFGENEQFF. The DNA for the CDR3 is TGTGCCAGCAGTTTATTCGGGGAAAATGAGCAGTTCTTC.